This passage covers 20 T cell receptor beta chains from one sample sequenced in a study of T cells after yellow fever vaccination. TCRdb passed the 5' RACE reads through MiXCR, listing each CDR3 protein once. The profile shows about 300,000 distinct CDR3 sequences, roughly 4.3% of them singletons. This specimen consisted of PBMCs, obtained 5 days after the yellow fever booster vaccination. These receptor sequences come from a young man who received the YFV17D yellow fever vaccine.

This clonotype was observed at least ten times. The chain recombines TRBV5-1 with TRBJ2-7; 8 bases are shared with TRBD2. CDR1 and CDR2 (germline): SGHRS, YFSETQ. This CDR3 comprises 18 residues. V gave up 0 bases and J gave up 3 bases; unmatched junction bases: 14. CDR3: CASSLAGGGTRIFYEQYF. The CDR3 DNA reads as TGCGCCAGCAGCTTGGCAGGCGGGGGGACTCGGATTTTCTACGAGCAGTACTTC.

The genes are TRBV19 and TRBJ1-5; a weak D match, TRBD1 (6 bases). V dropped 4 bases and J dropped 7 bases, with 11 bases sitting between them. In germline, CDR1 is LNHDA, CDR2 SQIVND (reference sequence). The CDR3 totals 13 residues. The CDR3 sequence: CASSTRTDQPQHF. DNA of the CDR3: TGTGCCAGTAGTACTCGGACAGACCAGCCCCAGCATTTT.

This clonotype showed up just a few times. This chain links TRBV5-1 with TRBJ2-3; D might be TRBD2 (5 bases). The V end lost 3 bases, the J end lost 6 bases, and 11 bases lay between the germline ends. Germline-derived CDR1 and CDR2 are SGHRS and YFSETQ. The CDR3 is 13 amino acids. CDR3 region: CASSWARADTQYF. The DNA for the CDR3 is TGCGCCAGCAGCTGGGCGAGGGCGGATACGCAGTATTTT.

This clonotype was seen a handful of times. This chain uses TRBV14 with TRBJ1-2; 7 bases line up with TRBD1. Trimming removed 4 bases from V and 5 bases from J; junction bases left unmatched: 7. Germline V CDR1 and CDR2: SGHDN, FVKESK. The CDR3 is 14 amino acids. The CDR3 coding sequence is TGTGCCAGCAGCCCCGGACAGGAAAGATATGGCTACACCTTC. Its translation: CASSPGQERYGYTF.

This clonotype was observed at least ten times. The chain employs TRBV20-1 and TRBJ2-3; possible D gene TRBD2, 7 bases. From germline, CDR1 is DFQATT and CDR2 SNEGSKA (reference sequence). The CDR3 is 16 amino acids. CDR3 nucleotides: TGCAGCGCTTGGCTCGGGGGGCACACTAGCACAGATACGCAGTATTTT. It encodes CSAWLGGHTSTDTQYF.

The CDR3: CASSAGWGARSNQPQHF. The CDR3 DNA is TGTGCCAGCAGCGCCGGTTGGGGGGCGCGCAGCAATCAGCCCCAGCATTTT. The genes are TRBV5-5 and TRBJ1-5; a weak D match, TRBD1 (6 bases). V lost 4 bases and J lost 1, with 18 bases in between. This CDR3 contains 17 residues. Germline CDR1 and CDR2: SGHKS and YYEKEE (reference sequence). The full variable domain, in which reference TRBV5-5 and TRBJ1-5 provide the parts outside the CDR3, is DAGVTQSPTHLIKTRGQQVTLRCSPISGHKSVSWYQQVLGQGPQFIFQYYEKEERGRGNFPDRFSARQFPNYSSELNVNALLLGDSALYLCASSAGWGARSNQPQHFGDGTRLSIL.

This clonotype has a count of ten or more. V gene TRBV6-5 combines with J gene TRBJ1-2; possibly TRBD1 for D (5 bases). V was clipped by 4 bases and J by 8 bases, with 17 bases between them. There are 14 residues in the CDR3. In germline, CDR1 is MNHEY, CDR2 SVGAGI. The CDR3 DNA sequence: TGTGCCAGCAGTTCACTCCGGGACGTTTGCGGCTACACCTTC. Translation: CASSSLRDVCGYTF.

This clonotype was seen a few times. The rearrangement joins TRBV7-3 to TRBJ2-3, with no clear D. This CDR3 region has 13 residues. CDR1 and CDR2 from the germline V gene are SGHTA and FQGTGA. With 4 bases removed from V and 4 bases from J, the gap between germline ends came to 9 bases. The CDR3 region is CASSSRRPDTQYF. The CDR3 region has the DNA TGTGCCAGCAGCTCCCGGCGGCCAGATACGCAGTATTTT.

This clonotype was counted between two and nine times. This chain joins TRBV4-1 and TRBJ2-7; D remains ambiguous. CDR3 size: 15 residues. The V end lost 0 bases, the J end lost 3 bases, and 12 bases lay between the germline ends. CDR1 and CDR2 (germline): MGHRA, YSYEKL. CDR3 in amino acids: CASSQDSPPYYEQYF. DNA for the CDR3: TGCGCCAGCAGCCAAGATTCTCCCCCCTACTACGAGCAGTACTTC.

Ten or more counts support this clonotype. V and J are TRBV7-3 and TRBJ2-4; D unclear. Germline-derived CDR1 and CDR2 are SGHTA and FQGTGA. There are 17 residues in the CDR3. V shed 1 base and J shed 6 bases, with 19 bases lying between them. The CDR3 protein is CASSLNAAEGPLNIQYF. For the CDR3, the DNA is TGTGCCAGCAGCTTAAACGCGGCAGAAGGGCCCCTAAACATTCAGTACTTC.

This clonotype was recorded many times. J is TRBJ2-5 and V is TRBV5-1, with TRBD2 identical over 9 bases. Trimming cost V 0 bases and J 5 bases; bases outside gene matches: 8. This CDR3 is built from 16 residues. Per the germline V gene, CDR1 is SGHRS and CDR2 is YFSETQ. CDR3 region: CASSLALAGGPETQYF. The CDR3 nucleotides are TGCGCCAGCAGCTTGGCCTTGGCGGGGGGGCCGGAGACCCAGTACTTC.

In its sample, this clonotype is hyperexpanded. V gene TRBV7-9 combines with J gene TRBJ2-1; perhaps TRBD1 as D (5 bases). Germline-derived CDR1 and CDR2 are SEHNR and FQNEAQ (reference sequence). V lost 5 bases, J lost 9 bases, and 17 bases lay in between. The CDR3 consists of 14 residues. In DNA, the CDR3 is TGTGCCAGCAGCCCAAGGGCAGGGAAGGGTGAGCAGTTCTTC. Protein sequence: CASSPRAGKGEQFF.

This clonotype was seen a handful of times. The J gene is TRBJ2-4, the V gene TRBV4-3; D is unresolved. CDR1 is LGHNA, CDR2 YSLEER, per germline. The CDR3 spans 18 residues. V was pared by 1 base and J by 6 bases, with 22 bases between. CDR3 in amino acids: CASSQVPPGPGRGNIQYF. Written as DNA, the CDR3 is TGCGCCAGCAGCCAAGTCCCGCCCGGGCCAGGTCGTGGAAACATTCAGTACTTC.

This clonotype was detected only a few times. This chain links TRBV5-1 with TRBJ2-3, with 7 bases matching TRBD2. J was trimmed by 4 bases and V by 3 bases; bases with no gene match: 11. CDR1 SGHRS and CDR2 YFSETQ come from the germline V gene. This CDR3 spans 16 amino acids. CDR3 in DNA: TGCGCCAGCAGCTCCCGACTAGCCGCGGGCGCAGATACGCAGTATTTT. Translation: CASSSRLAAGADTQYF.

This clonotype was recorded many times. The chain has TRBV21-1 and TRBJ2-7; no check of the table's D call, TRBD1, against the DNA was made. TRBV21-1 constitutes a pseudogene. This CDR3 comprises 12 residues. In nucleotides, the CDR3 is TGTGCCAGCAGCAAGACAGGGAACGAGCAGTACGTC. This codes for CASSKTGNEQYV.

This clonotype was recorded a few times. DNA of the CDR3: TGTGCCAGCTCACCAACGCAGGGGGCCGGGGAGCTGTTTTTT. Translation: CASSPTQGAGELFF. The V gene is TRBV18, the J gene TRBJ2-2, with TRBD1 identical over 7 bases. Germline assignment: CDR1 KGHSH and CDR2 LQKENI. J gave up 6 bases and V 2 bases, and 3 bases lay outside the gene matches. There are 14 residues in the CDR3.

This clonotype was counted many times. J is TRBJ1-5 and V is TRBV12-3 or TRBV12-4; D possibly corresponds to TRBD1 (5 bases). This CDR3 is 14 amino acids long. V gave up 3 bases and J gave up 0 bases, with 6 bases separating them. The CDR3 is CASSLRGSNQPQHF. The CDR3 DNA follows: TGTGCCAGCAGTTTGAGGGGTAGCAATCAGCCCCAGCATTTT.

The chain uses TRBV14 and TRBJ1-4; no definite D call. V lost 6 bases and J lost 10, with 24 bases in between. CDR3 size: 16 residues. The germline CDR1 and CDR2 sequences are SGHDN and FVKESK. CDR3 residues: CASSQTLDPSLGKLFF. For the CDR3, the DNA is TGTGCCAGCAGTCAAACACTGGATCCTAGTCTGGGAAAACTGTTTTTT.

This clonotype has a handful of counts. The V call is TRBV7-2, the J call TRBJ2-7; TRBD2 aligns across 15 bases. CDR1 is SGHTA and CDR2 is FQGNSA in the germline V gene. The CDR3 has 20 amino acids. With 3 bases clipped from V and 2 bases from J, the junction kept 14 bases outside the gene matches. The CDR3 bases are TGTGCCAGCAGCTTGGGGTCTGGGACTAGCGGGGGGCGAGCCCCCTACGAGCAGTACTTC. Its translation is CASSLGSGTSGGRAPYEQYF. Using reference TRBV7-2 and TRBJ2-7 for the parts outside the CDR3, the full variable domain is GAGVSQSPSNKVTEKGKDVELRCDPISGHTALYWYRQSLGQGLEFLIYFQGNSAPDKSGLPSDRFSAERTGGSVSTLTIQRTQQEDSAVYLCASSLGSGTSGGRAPYEQYFGPGTRLTVT.

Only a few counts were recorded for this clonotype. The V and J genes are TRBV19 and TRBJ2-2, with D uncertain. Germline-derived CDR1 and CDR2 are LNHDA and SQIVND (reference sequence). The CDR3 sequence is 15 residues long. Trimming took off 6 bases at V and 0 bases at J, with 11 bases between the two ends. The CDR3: CASRTFRANTGELFF. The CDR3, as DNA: TGTGCCAGTAGAACCTTTCGGGCGAACACCGGGGAGCTGTTTTTT.